Following are 22 T cell receptor beta chains from one sample sequenced in a study of blood T cell repertoires in COVID-19. Assay used: immunoSEQ multiplex PCR; TCRdb lists only in-frame clones, some missing. The sample lists about 400,000 clones, 80% to 90% occurring once. Sequences were obtained from PBMCs or T cells enriched from blood (not recorded which). These receptors were taken from a woman aged 45-60 years who had recovered from COVID-19.

This sequence joins TRBV6-2 or TRBV6-3 and TRBJ1-1, with D hard to call. The CDR3 has 12 residues. Germline assignment: CDR1 MNHEY and CDR2 SVGEGT. Trimming pared 2 bases from V and 8 bases from J, leaving 9 bases between. The CDR3 DNA follows: TGTGCCAGCAGTTACGCGCAGGTCGAAGCTTTCTTT. Its protein is CASSYAQVEAFF.

CDR3 in amino acids: CASLNQDLNTEAFF. CDR3 sequence (DNA): TGTGCCAGTTTGAATCAGGATCTGAACACTGAAGCTTTCTTT. The V and J genes are TRBV19 and TRBJ1-1; D gene ambiguous. Germline CDR1 reads LNHDA; CDR2 reads SQIVND (reference sequence). The CDR3 extends over 14 amino acids. With 8 bases removed from V and 0 bases from J, the gap between germline ends came to 13 bases.

This clone has more than one count but fewer than ten. The chain combines TRBV27 with TRBJ2-7, with D possibly matching TRBD1 (5 bases). The CDR3 extends over 16 amino acids. CDR1 is MNHEY and CDR2 is SMNVEV in the germline V gene (reference sequence). The V and J ends lost 0 bases and 0 bases respectively, with 12 bases between them. CDR3 in amino acids: CASSLSNRGASYEQYF. CDR3 bases: TGTGCCAGCAGTTTATCGAATAGGGGCGCCTCCTACGAGCAGTACTTC.

V gene TRBV7-8 combines with J gene TRBJ1-1; D is ambiguous. This CDR3 region has 13 residues. Per germline, CDR1 SGHVS and CDR2 FQNEAQ. V was pared by 5 bases and J by 8 bases, with 15 bases between. The CDR3 protein is CASSLDPRYEAFF. In DNA form, the CDR3 reads TGTGCCAGCAGCCTAGACCCCAGATACGAAGCTTTCTTT.

The count of this clone is one. The chain employs TRBV6-1 and TRBJ1-5; D gene uncertain. Germline loops: CDR1 MNHNS, CDR2 SASEGT. This CDR3 is 14 amino acids long. The ends were cut back, 2 bases at V and 5 bases at J, with 10 bases in the middle. CDR3: CASSETGAHQPQHF. DNA of the CDR3: TGTGCCAGCAGTGAAACGGGAGCGCATCAGCCCCAGCATTTT.

For this clone: Other DNA sequences from this sample encode an identical CDR3 as well. V and J are TRBV7-2 and TRBJ2-2; 12 positions agree with TRBD2. Trimming took 6 bases from V and 2 from J; bases not matched to a gene: 4. Germline V CDR1 and CDR2: SGHTA, FQGNSA. CDR3 size: 16 residues. In DNA, the CDR3 is TGTGCCAGCAGTCTACTAGCGGGGGGAAACACCGGGGAGCTGTTTTTT. Protein product: CASSLLAGGNTGELFF. The whole variable domain, remainder taken from reference TRBV7-2 and TRBJ2-2, is GAGVSQSPSNKVTEKGKDVELRCDPISGHTALYWYRQSLGQGLEFLIYFQGNSAPDKSGLPSDRFSAERTGGSVSTLTIQRTQQEDSAVYLCASSLLAGGNTGELFFGEGSRLTVL.

V and J are TRBV5-1 and TRBJ1-6; TRBD1 is a possible D gene (5 bases). Trimming stripped 0 bases from V and 7 bases from J, with 8 bases between. CDR3 size: 14 residues. Germline values: CDR1 SGHRS, CDR2 YFSETQ. For the CDR3, the DNA is TGCGCCAGCAGCTTGGGACAGAGAAATTCACCCCTCCACTTT. Translation: CASSLGQRNSPLHF.

The rearrangement joins TRBV5-1 to TRBJ2-7; D call uncertain. CDR3 length equals 15 residues. CDR1 and CDR2 from the germline V gene are SGHRS and YFSETQ. Trimming removed 0 bases at V and 5 bases at J, with 15 bases between. The CDR3 region has the DNA TGCGCCAGCAGCTTGGAGTCAGGTCCAAGCCACGAGCAGTACTTC. Its translation: CASSLESGPSHEQYF.

The chain combines TRBV28 with TRBJ2-2; 9 bases fit TRBD1. The CDR3 contains 17 residues. J lost 3 bases, V lost 5 bases, and 10 bases had no gene match. Germline CDR1 and CDR2: MDHEN and SYDVKM. The CDR3 DNA is TGTGCCAGCAGTCCCTCTCCGGGACAGGGTGACACCGGGGAGCTGTTTTTT. Its protein is CASSPSPGQGDTGELFF.

This clone has only a few counts. The chain joins TRBV30 to TRBJ1-3; D remains ambiguous. The CDR3 loop spans 16 amino acids. Trimming shortened V by 5 bases and J by 0 bases, and 17 bases separated the two germline ends. Germline CDR1 and CDR2: GTSNPN and SVGIG (reference sequence). The CDR3: CAWAIRGGHSGNTIYF. The CDR3 DNA follows: TGTGCCTGGGCGATCAGAGGCGGGCACTCTGGAAACACCATATATTTT.

This clone was seen more than once but under ten times. The rearrangement links TRBV2 to TRBJ2-3; 11 nucleotides match TRBD1. CDR3 length: 16 amino acids. Germline CDR1 is SNHLY and CDR2 is FYNNEI. Germline trimming cut 6 bases from V and 3 bases from J; bases unmatched to any gene: 8. CDR3 coding DNA: TGTGCCAGCAGGAGGACAGGGGGCCTAGGGACAGATACGCAGTATTTT. Amino acids: CASRRTGGLGTDTQYF.

The chain couples TRBV4-1 to TRBJ1-2; D not resolved. CDR3 length: 17 residues. V was clipped by 0 bases and J by 4 bases, with 18 bases between them. CDR1 and CDR2 (germline): MGHRA, YSYEKL. CDR3 nucleotide sequence: TGCGCCAGCAGCCAAGATCAATGGGCAGAAAGGCTCTATGGCTACACCTTC. Translated, it gives CASSQDQWAERLYGYTF.

CDR3: CASRGAGQDTQYF. In DNA form, the CDR3 reads TGTGCCAGCAGGGGCGCGGGGCAAGATACGCAGTATTTT. The chain employs TRBV27 and TRBJ2-3; TRBD2 might be the D (6 bases). Germline V gene sequence: CDR1 MNHEY, CDR2 SMNVEV (reference sequence). This CDR3 has 13 amino acids. The V end lost 6 bases, the J end lost 5 bases, and 12 bases lay between the germline ends.

The V and J genes are TRBV5-1 and TRBJ2-7, with 8 bases identical to TRBD1. The V and J ends lost 2 bases and 12 bases, in that order; junction bases with no gene match: 7. The CDR3 loop spans 12 amino acids. Germline assignment: CDR1 SGHRS and CDR2 YFSETQ. CDR3 in amino acids: CASSLDRTGWYF. The CDR3 nucleotides read TGCGCCAGCAGCTTAGACCGGACAGGGTGGTACTTC. Variable domain in full (rest from reference TRBV5-1 and TRBJ2-7): KAGVTQTPRYLIKTRGQQVTLSCSPISGHRSVSWYQQTPGQGLQFLFEYFSETQRNKGNFPGRFSGRQFSNSRSEMNVSTLELGDSALYLCASSLDRTGWYFGPGTRLTVT.

The chain employs TRBV12-3 or TRBV12-4 and TRBJ1-5, with D unresolved. The V and J ends lost 1 base and 5 bases respectively, with 6 bases between them. CDR3 length equals 13 residues. The CDR3 sequence is CASSLGRDQPQHF. In nucleotides, the CDR3 is TGTGCCAGCAGTTTAGGTAGAGATCAGCCCCAGCATTTT.

V is TRBV3-1 (or the pseudogene TRBV3-2) and J is TRBJ1-2; D gene ambiguous. The germline V gene has CDR1 LGHDT and CDR2 YNNKEL (reference sequence). This CDR3 has 13 amino acids. Trimming took off 5 bases at V and 0 bases at J, with 7 bases between the two ends. CDR3 nucleotide sequence: TGTGCCAGCAGCACTAGCTCTAACTATGGCTACACCTTC. Protein: CASSTSSNYGYTF.

The gene calls are TRBV4-1 and TRBJ1-4, with D maybe TRBD1 (6 bases). The CDR3 runs to 15 residues. V was trimmed by 8 bases and J by 8 bases, leaving 21 bases between them. CDR1 and CDR2 from the germline V gene are MGHRA and YSYEKL. In DNA, the CDR3 is TGCGCCAGCCACCCGGGAGGGCAGGGGAGCGAAAAACTGTTTTTT. Protein product: CASHPGGQGSEKLFF.

This rearrangement joins TRBV29-1 to TRBJ1-4, with TRBD1 matching over 7 bases. The J segment lost 8 bases and the V segment lost 4 bases, leaving 7 bases of the junction unmatched. Germline-derived CDR1 and CDR2 are SQVTM and ANQGSEA. This CDR3 is 13 amino acids long. The CDR3 region has the DNA TGCAGCGTTGGAGGGGGCTTGGGAGAAAAACTGTTTTTT. Amino acids: CSVGGGLGEKLFF.

This clone has a single count. Other DNA variants within this sample encode the same CDR3. The chain joins TRBV5-6 to TRBJ1-2; D remains ambiguous. CDR3 size: 13 residues. Germline CDR1 is SGHDT and CDR2 is YYEEEE. V lost 0 bases, J lost 4 bases, and 7 bases lay in between. The CDR3 coding sequence is TGTGCCAGCAGCTTGGGACAAGTCTATGGCTACACCTTC. Residues: CASSLGQVYGYTF. Full variable domain (missing parts from reference TRBV5-6 and TRBJ1-2): DAGVTQSPTHLIKTRGQQVTLRCSPKSGHDTVSWYQQALGQGPQFIFQYYEEEERQRGNFPDRFSGHQFPNYSSELNVNALLLGDSALYLCASSLGQVYGYTFGSGTRLTVV.

CDR3 DNA: TGTGCCAGCAGCCGGTTGCCAGATCAGCCCCAGCATTTT. As protein: CASSRLPDQPQHF. The chain carries TRBV3-1 (or the pseudogene TRBV3-2) and TRBJ1-5; D gene unclear. This CDR3 region has 13 residues. Looked up from germline, CDR1 is LGHDT and CDR2 is YNNKEL (reference sequence). The V gene lost 4 bases and the J gene lost 5 bases, with 9 bases spanning the gap.

The DNA for the CDR3 is TGTGCCAGCAGCTCCTCTTTGACTAGTTGGACAGATACGCAGTATTTT. Translating it yields CASSSSLTSWTDTQYF. The J gene is TRBJ2-3, the V gene TRBV7-2, with D possibly TRBD2 on 6 matching bases. The CDR3 contains 16 residues. Germline CDR1 is SGHTA and CDR2 is FQGNSA. V lost 4 bases and J 3 bases, leaving 17 bases between the germline ends.

This clone was recorded once. The chain carries TRBV3-1 (or the pseudogene TRBV3-2) and TRBJ1-6, with D possibly matching TRBD1 (6 bases). Germline CDR1 is LGHDT and CDR2 is YNNKEL (reference sequence). The ends were cut back, 0 bases at V and 0 bases at J, with 9 bases in the middle. This CDR3 has 17 residues. CDR3 sequence reads: CASSQEGQLSYNSPLHF. Here the CDR3 DNA reads TGTGCCAGCAGCCAAGAAGGACAGCTCTCCTATAATTCACCCCTCCACTTT.